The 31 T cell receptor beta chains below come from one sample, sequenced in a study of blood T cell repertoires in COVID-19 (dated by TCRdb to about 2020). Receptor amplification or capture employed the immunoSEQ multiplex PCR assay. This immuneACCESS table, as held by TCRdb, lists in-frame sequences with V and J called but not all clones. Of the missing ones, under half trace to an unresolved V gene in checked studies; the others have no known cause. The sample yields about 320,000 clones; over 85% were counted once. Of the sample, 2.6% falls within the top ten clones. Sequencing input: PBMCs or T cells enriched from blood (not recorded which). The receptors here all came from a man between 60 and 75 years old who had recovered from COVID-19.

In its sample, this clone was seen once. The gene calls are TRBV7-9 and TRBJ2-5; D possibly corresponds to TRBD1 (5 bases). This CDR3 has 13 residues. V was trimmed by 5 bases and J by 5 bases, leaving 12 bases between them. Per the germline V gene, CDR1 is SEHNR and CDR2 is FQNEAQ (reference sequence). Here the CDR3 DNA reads TGTGCCAGCAGCCCCAGGGTTTGGGAGACCCAGTACTTC. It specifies CASSPRVWETQYF.

In nucleotides, the CDR3 is TGTGCCAGTACCCATGAACAGAAAATGAACACTGAAGCTTTCTTT. This codes for CASTHEQKMNTEAFF. V is TRBV19 and J is TRBJ1-1; the D is unclear. V was clipped by 7 bases and J by 0 bases, with 15 bases between them. The CDR3 spans 15 residues. The V gene's germline CDR1 is LNHDA and CDR2 SQIVND (reference sequence). The full variable domain, rest sourced from reference TRBV19 and TRBJ1-1, is DGGITQSPKYLFRKEGQNVTLSCEQNLNHDAMYWYRQDPGQGLRLIYYSQIVNDFQKGDIAEGYSVSREKKESFPLTVTSAQKNPTAFYLCASTHEQKMNTEAFFGQGTRLTVV.

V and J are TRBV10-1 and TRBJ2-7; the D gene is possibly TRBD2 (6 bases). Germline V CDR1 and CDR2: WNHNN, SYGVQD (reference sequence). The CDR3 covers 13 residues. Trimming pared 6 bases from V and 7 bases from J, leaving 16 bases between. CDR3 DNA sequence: TGCGCCAGCAGGCCCGGGCTCGGGGGAGAGCAGTACTTC. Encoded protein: CASRPGLGGEQYF.

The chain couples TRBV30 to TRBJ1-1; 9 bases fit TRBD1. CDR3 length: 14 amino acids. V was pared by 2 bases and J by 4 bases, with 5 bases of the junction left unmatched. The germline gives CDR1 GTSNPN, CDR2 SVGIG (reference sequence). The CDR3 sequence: CAWSPGTGLTEAFF. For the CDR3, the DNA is TGTGCCTGGAGTCCTGGGACAGGGCTCACTGAAGCTTTCTTT.

CDR3 sequence: CASSPHLDQPQHF. The CDR3 DNA follows: TGTGCCAGCAGCCCCCACTTAGATCAGCCCCAGCATTTT. The chain has TRBV7-2 and TRBJ1-5; unclear D gene. The CDR3 has 13 residues. V was clipped by 5 bases and J by 5 bases, with 10 bases between them. The germline gives CDR1 SGHTA, CDR2 FQGNSA.

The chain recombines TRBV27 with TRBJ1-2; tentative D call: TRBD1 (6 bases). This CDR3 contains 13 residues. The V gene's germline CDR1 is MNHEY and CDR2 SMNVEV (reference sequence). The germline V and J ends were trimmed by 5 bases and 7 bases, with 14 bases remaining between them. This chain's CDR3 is CASSPTGRTGYTF. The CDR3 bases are TGTGCCAGCAGTCCTACAGGGAGAACTGGCTACACCTTC.

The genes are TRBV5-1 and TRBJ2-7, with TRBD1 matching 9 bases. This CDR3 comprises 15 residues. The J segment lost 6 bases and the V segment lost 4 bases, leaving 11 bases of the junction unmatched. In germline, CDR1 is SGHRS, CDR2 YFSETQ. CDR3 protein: CASSHSLQGAGEQYF. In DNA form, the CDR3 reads TGCGCCAGCAGCCATAGCCTACAGGGGGCTGGCGAGCAGTACTTC.

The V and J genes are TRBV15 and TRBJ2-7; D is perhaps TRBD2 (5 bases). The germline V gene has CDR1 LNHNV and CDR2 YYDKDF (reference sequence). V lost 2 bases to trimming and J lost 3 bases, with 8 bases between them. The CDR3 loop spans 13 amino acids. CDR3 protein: CATSRNRDYEQYF. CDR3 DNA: TGTGCCACCAGCAGAAACCGGGACTACGAGCAGTACTTC.

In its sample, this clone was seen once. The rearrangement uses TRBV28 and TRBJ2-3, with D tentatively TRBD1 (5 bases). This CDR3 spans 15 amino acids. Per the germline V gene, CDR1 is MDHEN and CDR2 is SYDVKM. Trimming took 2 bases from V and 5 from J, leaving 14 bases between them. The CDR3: CASSLPQGGVDTQYF. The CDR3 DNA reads TGTGCCAGCAGTTTACCCCAGGGTGGTGTAGATACGCAGTATTTT.

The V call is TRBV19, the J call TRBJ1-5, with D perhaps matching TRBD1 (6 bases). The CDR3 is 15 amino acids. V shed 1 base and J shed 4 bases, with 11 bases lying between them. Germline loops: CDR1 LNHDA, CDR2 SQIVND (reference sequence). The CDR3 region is CASSIGHRENQPQHF. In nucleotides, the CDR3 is TGTGCCAGTAGTATAGGGCACAGGGAGAATCAGCCCCAGCATTTT.

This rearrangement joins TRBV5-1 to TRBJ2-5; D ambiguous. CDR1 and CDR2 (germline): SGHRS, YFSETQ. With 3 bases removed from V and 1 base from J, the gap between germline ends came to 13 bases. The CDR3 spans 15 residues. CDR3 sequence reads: CASSSEQQLQETQYF. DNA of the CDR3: TGCGCCAGCAGCTCGGAACAACAGCTCCAAGAGACCCAGTACTTC.

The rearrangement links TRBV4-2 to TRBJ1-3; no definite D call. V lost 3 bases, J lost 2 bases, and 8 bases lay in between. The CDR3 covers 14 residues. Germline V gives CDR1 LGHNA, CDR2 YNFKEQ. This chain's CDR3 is CASSQGRTGNTIYF. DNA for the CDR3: TGTGCCAGCAGCCAGGGGAGGACTGGAAACACCATATATTTT.

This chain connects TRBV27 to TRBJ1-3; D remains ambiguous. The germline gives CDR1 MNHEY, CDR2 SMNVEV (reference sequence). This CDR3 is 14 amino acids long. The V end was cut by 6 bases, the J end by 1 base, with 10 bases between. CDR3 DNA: TGTGCCAGCAGGCCCCGGGGTTCTGGAAACACCATATATTTT. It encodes CASRPRGSGNTIYF.

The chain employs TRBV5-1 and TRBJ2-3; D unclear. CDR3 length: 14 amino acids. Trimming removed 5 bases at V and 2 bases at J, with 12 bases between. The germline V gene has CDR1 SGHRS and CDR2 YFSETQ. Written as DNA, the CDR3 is TGCGCCAGCAGTGGCAGATTCTTCACAGATACGCAGTATTTT. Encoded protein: CASSGRFFTDTQYF.

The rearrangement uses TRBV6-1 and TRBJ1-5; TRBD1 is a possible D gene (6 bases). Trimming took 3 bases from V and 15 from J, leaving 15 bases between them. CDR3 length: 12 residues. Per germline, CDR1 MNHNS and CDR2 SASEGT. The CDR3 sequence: CASSDPPGTPHF. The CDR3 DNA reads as TGTGCCAGCAGTGACCCCCCCGGGACACCGCATTTT.

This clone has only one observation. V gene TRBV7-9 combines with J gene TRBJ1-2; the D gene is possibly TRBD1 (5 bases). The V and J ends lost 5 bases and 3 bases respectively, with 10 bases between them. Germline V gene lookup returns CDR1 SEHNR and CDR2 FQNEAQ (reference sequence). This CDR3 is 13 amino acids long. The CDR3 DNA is TGTGCCAGCAGCCGTGGGGCATACTATGGCTACACCTTC. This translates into CASSRGAYYGYTF.

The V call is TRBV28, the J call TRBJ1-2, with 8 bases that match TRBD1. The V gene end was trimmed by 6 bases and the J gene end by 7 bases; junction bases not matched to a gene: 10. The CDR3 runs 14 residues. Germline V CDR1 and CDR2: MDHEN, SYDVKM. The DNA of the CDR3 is TGTGCCAGCAGGCACGCCCAGGGGGCTGGTGGCTACACCTTC. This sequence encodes CASRHAQGAGGYTF.

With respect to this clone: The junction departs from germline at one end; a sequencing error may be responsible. DNA for the CDR3: TGCGCCAGCAGCCAAAATCGGGACAGAGGTATGAACTTC. Amino acids: CASSQNRDRGMNF. This chain connects TRBV4-1 to TRBJ2-4; 7 bases fit TRBD1. This CDR3 region has 13 residues. Germline V gene data show CDR1 as MGHRA and CDR2 as YSYEKL.

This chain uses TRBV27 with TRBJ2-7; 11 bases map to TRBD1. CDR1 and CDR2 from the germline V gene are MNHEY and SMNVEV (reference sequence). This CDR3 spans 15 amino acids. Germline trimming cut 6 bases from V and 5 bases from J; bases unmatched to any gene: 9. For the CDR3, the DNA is TGTGCCAGCAGCTTAAAGGACAGGGGGCAGGACGAGCAGTACTTC. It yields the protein CASSLKDRGQDEQYF.

CDR3 protein: CASSRPGRLNGYTF. The DNA for the CDR3 is TGTGCCAGCAGCCGACCTGGGAGGTTAAATGGCTACACCTTC. The rearrangement joins TRBV3-1 (or the pseudogene TRBV3-2) to TRBJ1-2; D is unclear. In germline, CDR1 is LGHDT, CDR2 YNNKEL (reference sequence). V was trimmed by 4 bases and J by 6 bases, leaving 15 bases between them. CDR3 length: 14 residues.

CDR3 residues: CASSLTNRLGSPVEQFF. The CDR3 DNA sequence: TGCGCCAGCAGCTTAACGAATAGACTAGGGTCCCCTGTTGAGCAGTTCTTC. The chain couples TRBV5-1 to TRBJ2-1; tentatively, D is TRBD2 (6 bases). Germline assignment: CDR1 SGHRS and CDR2 YFSETQ. Between the trimmed V and J ends, which lost 2 bases and 9 bases, there was a span of 24 bases. CDR3 length equals 17 residues.

The CDR3 reads CAWRPGQGFANEKLFF. Here the CDR3 DNA reads TGTGCCTGGAGACCGGGACAGGGCTTCGCTAATGAAAAACTGTTTTTT. The genes are TRBV30 and TRBJ1-4; 9 bases are shared with TRBD1. The CDR3 sequence is 16 residues long. After removal of 3 bases from V and 3 bases from J, the junction contained 8 bases not matched to a gene. Germline CDR1 is GTSNPN and CDR2 is SVGIG (reference sequence).

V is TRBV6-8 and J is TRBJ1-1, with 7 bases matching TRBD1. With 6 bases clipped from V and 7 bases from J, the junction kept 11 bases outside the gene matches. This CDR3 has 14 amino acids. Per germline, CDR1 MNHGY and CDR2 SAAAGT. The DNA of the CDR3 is TGTGCCAGCAGGGGACGAAACAGGGGAAATGAAGCTTTCTTT. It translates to CASRGRNRGNEAFF.

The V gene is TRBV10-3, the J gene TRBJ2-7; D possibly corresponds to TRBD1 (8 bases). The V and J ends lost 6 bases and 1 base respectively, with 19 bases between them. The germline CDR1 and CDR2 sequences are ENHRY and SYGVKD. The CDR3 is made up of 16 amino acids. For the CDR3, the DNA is TGTGCCATCAGCCCGGGGAGGGACAGGCTATCCTACGAGCAGTACTTC. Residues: CAISPGRDRLSYEQYF.

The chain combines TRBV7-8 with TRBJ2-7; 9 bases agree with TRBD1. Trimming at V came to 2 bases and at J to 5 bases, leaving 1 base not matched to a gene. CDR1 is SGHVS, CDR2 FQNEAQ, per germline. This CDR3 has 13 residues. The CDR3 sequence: CASSLRDRDEQYF. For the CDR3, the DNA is TGTGCCAGCAGCTTAAGGGACAGGGACGAGCAGTACTTC.

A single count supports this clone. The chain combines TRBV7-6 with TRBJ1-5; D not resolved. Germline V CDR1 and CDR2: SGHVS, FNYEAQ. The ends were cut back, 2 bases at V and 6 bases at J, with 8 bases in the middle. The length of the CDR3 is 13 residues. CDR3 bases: TGTGCCAGCAGCTTATCAGACTTTCAGCCCCAGCATTTT. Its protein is CASSLSDFQPQHF.

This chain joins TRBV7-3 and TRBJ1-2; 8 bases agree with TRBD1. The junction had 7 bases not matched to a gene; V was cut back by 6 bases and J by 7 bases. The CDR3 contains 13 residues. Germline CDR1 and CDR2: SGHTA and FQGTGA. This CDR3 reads CASRLDDRGGYTF. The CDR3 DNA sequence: TGTGCCAGCAGACTCGACGACAGGGGTGGCTACACCTTC.

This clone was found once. The CDR3 DNA is TGTGCCACCAGTGACGGGACAACCCATGGCTACACCTTC. Its translation is CATSDGTTHGYTF. The rearrangement joins TRBV24-1 to TRBJ1-2; a possible D gene is TRBD1 (6 bases). The ends were cut back, 4 bases at V and 6 bases at J, with 11 bases in the middle. Germline-derived CDR1 and CDR2 are KGHDR and SFDVKD. There are 13 residues in the CDR3.

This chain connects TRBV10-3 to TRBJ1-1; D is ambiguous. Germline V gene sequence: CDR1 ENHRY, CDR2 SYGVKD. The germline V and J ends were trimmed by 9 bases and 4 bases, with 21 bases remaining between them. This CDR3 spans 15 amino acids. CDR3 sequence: CAIRAGAEHSTEAFF. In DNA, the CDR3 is TGTGCCATTAGAGCGGGTGCAGAACACAGCACTGAAGCTTTCTTT.

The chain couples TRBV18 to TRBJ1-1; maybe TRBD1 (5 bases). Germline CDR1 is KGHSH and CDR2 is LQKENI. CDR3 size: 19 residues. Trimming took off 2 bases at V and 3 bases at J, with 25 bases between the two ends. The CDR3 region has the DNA TGTGCCAGCTCACCAAGGGCTAATGGCAATGTTCAGGGCTACACTGAAGCTTTCTTT. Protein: CASSPRANGNVQGYTEAFF.

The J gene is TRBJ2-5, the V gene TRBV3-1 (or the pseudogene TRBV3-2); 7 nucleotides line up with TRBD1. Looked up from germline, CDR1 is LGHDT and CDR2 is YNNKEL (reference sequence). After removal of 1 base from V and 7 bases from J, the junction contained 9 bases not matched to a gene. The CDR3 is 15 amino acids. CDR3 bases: TGTGCCAGCAGCCAAGCAAGGGGGCGCGCGGCGACCCAGTACTTC. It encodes CASSQARGRAATQYF.